This TCR beta chain originates from a study of blood T cell repertoires in COVID-19. Turning to the study itself: Both acute and convalescent COVID-19 samples were obtained from the United States, Italy and Spain. The analysed material was cDNA or gDNA that came from T cells, B-cell-depleted T cells, or PBMCs.

Original analysis: Using reference gene primer amplification, nucleated cell counts were estimated. TCRdb's table, derived via immunoSEQ multiplex PCR, lists solely in-frame clones and lacks some. V and J calls and clone size are as listed in that table; D and trimming were resolved from the DNA. The repertoire includes some 80,000 clones, around 90% of them detected once, and around 7.8% sits in the top ten. The sequenced sample consisted of peripheral blood. This clonotype originated in a man older than 75 with active or convalescent COVID-19.

The CDR3 DNA is TGTGCCAGCAGTTCGAGTAGTCCGACAGGGGGCAATCAGCCCCAGCATTTT. Protein sequence: CASSSSSPTGGNQPQHF. The gene calls are TRBV28 and TRBJ1-5, with 8 bases aligning to TRBD1. V trimming: 4 bases; J trimming: 2 bases; junction bases outside the gene matches: 10. Germline V lookup: CDR1 MDHEN, CDR2 SYDVKM. The CDR3 sequence is 17 residues long. The full variable domain, rest sourced from reference TRBV28 and TRBJ1-5, is DVKVTQSSRYLVKRTGEKVFLECVQDMDHENMFWYRQDPGLGLRLIYFSYDVKMKEKGDIPEGYSVSREKKERFSLILESASTNQTSMYLCASSSSSPTGGNQPQHFGDGTRLSIL.